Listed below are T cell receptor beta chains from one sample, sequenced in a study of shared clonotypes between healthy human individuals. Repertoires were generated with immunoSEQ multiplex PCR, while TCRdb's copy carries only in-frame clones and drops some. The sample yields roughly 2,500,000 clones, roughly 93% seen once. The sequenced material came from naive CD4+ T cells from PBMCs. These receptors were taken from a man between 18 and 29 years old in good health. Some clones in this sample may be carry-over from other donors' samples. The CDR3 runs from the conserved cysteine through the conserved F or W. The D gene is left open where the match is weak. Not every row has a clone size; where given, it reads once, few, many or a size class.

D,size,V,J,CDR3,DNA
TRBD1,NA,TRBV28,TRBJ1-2,CASSLNSGTGGYGYTF,TGTGCCAGCAGTTTAAATTCAGGGACAGGGGGTTATGGCTACACCTTC
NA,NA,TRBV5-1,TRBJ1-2,CASSRENYGYTF,TGCGCCAGCAGTAGGGAAAACTATGGCTACACCTTC
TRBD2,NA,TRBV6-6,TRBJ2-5,CASRGRWEETQYF,TGTGCCAGCCGCGGGAGATGGGAAGAGACCCAGTACTTC
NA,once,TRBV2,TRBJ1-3,CASSEIGGSGNTIYF,TGTGCCAGCAGTGAGATCGGGGGTTCGGGAAACACCATATATTTT
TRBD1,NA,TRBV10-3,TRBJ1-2,CAISDVSKPTGDNGYTF,TGTGCCATCAGTGATGTTTCAAAACCTACAGGGGACAATGGCTACACCTTC
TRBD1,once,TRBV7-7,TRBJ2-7,CASSFGQGFPYEQYF,TGTGCCAGCAGCTTCGGACAGGGGTTCCCCTACGAGCAGTACTTC
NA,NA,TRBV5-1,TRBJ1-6,CASSQYPQASSYNSPLHF,TGCGCCAGCAGCCAGTACCCTCAGGCGAGCTCCTATAATTCACCCCTCCACTTT
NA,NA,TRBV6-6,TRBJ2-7,CASSYSVPGAYEQYF,TGTGCCAGCAGTTACTCGGTACCCGGAGCCTACGAGCAGTACTTC
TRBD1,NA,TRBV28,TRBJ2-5,CASRTGQGAFGTQYF,TGTGCCAGCAGAACGGGACAGGGGGCTTTTGGGACCCAGTACTTC
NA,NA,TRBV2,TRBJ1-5,CASSRRSGGNQPQHF,TGTGCCAGCAGTAGAAGATCTGGGGGCAATCAGCCCCAGCATTTT
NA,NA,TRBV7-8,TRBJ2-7,CASSPRGDGYEQYF,TGTGCCAGCAGCCCTAGAGGGGACGGCTACGAGCAGTACTTC
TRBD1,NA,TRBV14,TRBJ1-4,CASSPRGQGAKLFF,TGTGCCAGCAGCCCAAGGGGACAGGGGGCAAAACTGTTTTTT
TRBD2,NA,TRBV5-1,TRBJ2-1,CASSLLAGAPNEQFF,TGCGCCAGCAGCTTACTAGCGGGAGCCCCCAATGAGCAGTTCTTC
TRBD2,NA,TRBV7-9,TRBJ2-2,CASSSKGLAGGVGTGELFF,TGTGCCAGCAGCTCTAAGGGACTAGCGGGAGGCGTTGGCACCGGGGAGCTGTTTTTT
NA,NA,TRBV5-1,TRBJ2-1,CASSFVGSVNYNEQFF,TGCGCCAGCAGCTTCGTTGGATCCGTCAACTACAATGAGCAGTTCTTC
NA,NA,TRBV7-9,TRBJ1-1,CASSSRTVMNTEAFF,TGTGCCAGCAGCTCACGGACCGTTATGAACACTGAAGCTTTCTTT
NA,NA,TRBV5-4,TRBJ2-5,CASSPGLRQETQYF,TGTGCCAGCAGCCCGGGACTGCGACAAGAGACCCAGTACTTC
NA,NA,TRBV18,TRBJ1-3,CASSPKGTSYGNTIYF,TGTGCCAGCTCACCAAAAGGGACATCATACGGAAACACCATATATTTT
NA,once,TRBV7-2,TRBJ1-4,CASSGRGGGGEKLFF,TGTGCCAGCAGCGGACGAGGCGGGGGCGGTGAAAAACTGTTTTTT
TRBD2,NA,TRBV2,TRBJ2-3,CASTNDGRPDTQYF,TGTGCCAGCACCAACGACGGGAGGCCAGATACGCAGTATTTT
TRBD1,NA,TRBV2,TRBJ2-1,CASSRQGNEQFF,TGTGCCAGCAGTAGACAGGGCAATGAGCAGTTCTTC
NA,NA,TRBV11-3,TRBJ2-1,CASSTTGANEQFF,TGTGCCAGCAGCACCACGGGTGCCAATGAGCAGTTCTTC
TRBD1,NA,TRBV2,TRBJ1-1,CASSEDRWNTEAFF,TGTGCCAGCAGTGAGGACAGGTGGAACACTGAAGCTTTCTTT
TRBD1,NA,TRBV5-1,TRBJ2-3,CASSPTGGRDTQYF,TGCGCCAGCAGTCCCACAGGGGGAAGAGATACGCAGTATTTT
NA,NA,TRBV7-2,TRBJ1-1,CASSLGSQAFF,TGTGCCAGCAGCTTGGGGTCGCAAGCTTTCTTT
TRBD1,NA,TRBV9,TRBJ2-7,CASSGTGVSYEQYF,TGTGCCAGCAGCGGGACAGGGGTGTCCTACGAGCAGTACTTC
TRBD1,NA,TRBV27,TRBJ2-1,CASSSPTGTGGNEQFF,TGTGCCAGCAGTTCCCCGACCGGGACAGGGGGCAATGAGCAGTTCTTC
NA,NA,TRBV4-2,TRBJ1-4,CASSLGLWEKLFF,TGTGCCAGCAGCCTCGGGCTTTGGGAAAAACTGTTTTTT
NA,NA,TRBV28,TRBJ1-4,CASTVGGDNEKLFF,TGTGCCAGCACCGTAGGGGGAGATAATGAAAAACTGTTTTTT
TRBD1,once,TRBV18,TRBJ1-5,CASSPRILGTAADQPQHF,TGTGCCAGCTCACCCCGAATATTGGGGACAGCGGCTGATCAGCCCCAGCATTTT
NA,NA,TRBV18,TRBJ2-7,CASSPSAGLGYEQYF,TGTGCCAGCTCACCATCGGCGGGATTAGGCTACGAGCAGTACTTC
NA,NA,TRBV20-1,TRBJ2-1,CSDLGQYYQFF,TGCAGTGACCTTGGACAGTACTACCAGTTCTTC
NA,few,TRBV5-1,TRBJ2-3,CASSLGWDTQYF,TGCGCCAGCAGCTTGGGCTGGGATACGCAGTATTTT
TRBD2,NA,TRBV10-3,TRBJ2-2,CAISESTLRLAAGELFF,TGTGCCATCAGTGAGTCGACTCTCCGTCTAGCGGCCGGGGAGCTGTTTTTT
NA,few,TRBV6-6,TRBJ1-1,CASSYYGEGTEAFF,TGTGCCAGCAGTTACTACGGGGAAGGCACTGAAGCTTTCTTT
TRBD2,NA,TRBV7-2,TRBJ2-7,CASSLKVAGGFEQYF,TGTGCCAGCAGCTTAAAGGTAGCGGGAGGCTTCGAGCAGTACTTC
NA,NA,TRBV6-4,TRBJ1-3,CASRGTVSGNTIYF,TGTGCCAGCAGAGGGACGGTCTCTGGAAACACCATATATTTT
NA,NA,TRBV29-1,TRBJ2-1,CSVEDSGGPEQFF,TGCAGCGTTGAAGATAGTGGAGGACCGGAGCAGTTCTTC
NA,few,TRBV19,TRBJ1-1,CASSHRETEAFF,TGTGCCAGTAGCCACCGCGAGACTGAAGCTTTCTTT
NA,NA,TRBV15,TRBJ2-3,CATSREPLAARVHDTQYF,TGTGCCACCAGCAGAGAGCCGTTGGCTGCCCGGGTCCACGATACGCAGTATTTT
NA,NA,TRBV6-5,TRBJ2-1,CASSYSLAQREQFF,TGTGCCAGCAGTTACTCTCTAGCTCAGCGGGAGCAGTTCTTC
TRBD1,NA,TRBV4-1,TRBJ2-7,CASSQEWTGSSYEQYF,TGCGCCAGCAGCCAAGAGTGGACAGGGAGCTCCTACGAGCAGTACTTC
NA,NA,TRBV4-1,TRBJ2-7,CASSQVLLGEQYF,TGCGCCAGCAGCCAAGTCTTGCTGGGAGAGCAGTACTTC
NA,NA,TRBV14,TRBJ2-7,CASSPSSYEQYF,TGTGCCAGCAGCCCCTCCTCCTACGAGCAGTACTTC
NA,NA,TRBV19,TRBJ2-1,CASSIAGIMNEQFF,TGTGCCAGTAGTATAGCGGGAATCATGAATGAGCAGTTCTTC
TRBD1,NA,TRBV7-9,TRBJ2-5,CASSLGSPGTGQETQYF,TGTGCCAGCAGCTTAGGGAGTCCCGGGACAGGCCAAGAGACCCAGTACTTC
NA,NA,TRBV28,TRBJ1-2,CASSLKGEGTF,TGTGCCAGCAGTTTAAAGGGAGAGGGCACCTTC